A selection of T cell receptor beta chains follows, all from one sample in a study of shared clonotypes between healthy human individuals. Using immunoSEQ multiplex PCR, the repertoire was profiled, and TCRdb retains in-frame clones only, with some absent. Of some 2.1 million clones listed, approximately 92% are singletons. Material for sequencing was naive CD8+ T cells from PBMCs. These receptors were collected from a man between 18 and 29 years old in good health. Some clones in this sample may be carry-over from other donors' samples. Both conserved end residues are part of each CDR3. A D gene is named only where the DNA matches it firmly. Clone size, where shown, is once, few, many, or a class for clones that have expanded.

J gene: TRBJ1-1
D gene: .
clone size: .
V gene: TRBV15
CDR3 DNA: TGTGCCACCAGCAGAGGGGACGGTGAAGGCACTGAAGCTTTCTTT
CDR3 protein: CATSRGDGEGTEAFF

J gene: TRBJ1-5
D gene: TRBD1
clone size: once
V gene: TRBV28
CDR3 DNA: TGTGCCAGCAGTTTCGCCAGACAGGGGGAATATCAGCCCCAGCATTTT
CDR3 protein: CASSFARQGEYQPQHF

J gene: TRBJ1-2
D gene: TRBD1
clone size: .
V gene: TRBV4-3
CDR3 DNA: TGCGCCAGCAGCCAAGGACAGGGGAGGTATGGCTACACCTTC
CDR3 protein: CASSQGQGRYGYTF

J gene: TRBJ1-5
D gene: .
clone size: .
V gene: TRBV6-5
CDR3 DNA: TGTGCCAGCAGTTATGCCCTGCCGAAGGGTCAGCCCCAGCATTTT
CDR3 protein: CASSYALPKGQPQHF

J gene: TRBJ2-2
D gene: .
clone size: .
V gene: TRBV13
CDR3 DNA: TGTGCCAGCAGCTTAGGGCGGACCACCGGGGAGCTGTTTTTT
CDR3 protein: CASSLGRTTGELFF

J gene: TRBJ2-2
D gene: TRBD2
clone size: .
V gene: TRBV2
CDR3 DNA: TGTGCCAGCAGTCATCTAGCGGGAGGGGAAACCGGGGAGCTGTTTTTT
CDR3 protein: CASSHLAGGETGELFF

J gene: TRBJ1-4
D gene: .
clone size: .
V gene: TRBV5-6
CDR3 DNA: TGTGCCAGCAGCTGGAGGAGGGGGGACCTGTTTTTT
CDR3 protein: CASSWRRGDLFF

J gene: TRBJ2-1
D gene: TRBD2
clone size: once
V gene: TRBV14
CDR3 DNA: TGTGCCAGCAGCCAGGCGACTAGCGGGAGGAGCGATGAGCAGTTCTTC
CDR3 protein: CASSQATSGRSDEQFF

J gene: TRBJ2-2
D gene: TRBD2
clone size: .
V gene: TRBV10-3
CDR3 DNA: TGTGCCATCAGTGAGTCTGGCGGGAGAGTCGGGGAGCTGTTTTTT
CDR3 protein: CAISESGGRVGELFF

J gene: TRBJ2-1
D gene: .
clone size: .
V gene: TRBV19
CDR3 DNA: TGTGCCAGTAGGGAAACTGGGAGATCTGAAGGTCATGAGCAGTTCTTC
CDR3 protein: CASRETGRSEGHEQFF

J gene: TRBJ1-2
D gene: .
clone size: .
V gene: TRBV4-1
CDR3 DNA: TGCGCCAGCAGCCAGTTAGATTTCGACAGTCTAGATGGCTACACCTTC
CDR3 protein: CASSQLDFDSLDGYTF

J gene: TRBJ2-2
D gene: .
clone size: .
V gene: TRBV6-5
CDR3 DNA: TGTGCCAGCAGCCAGGGATACACCGGGGAGCTGTTTTTT
CDR3 protein: CASSQGYTGELFF

J gene: TRBJ2-1
D gene: .
clone size: .
V gene: TRBV5-1
CDR3 DNA: TGCGCCAGCGGAGTCGGGGGAGTCTTTCCCCCGTTCTTC
CDR3 protein: CASGVGGVFPPFF

J gene: TRBJ2-2
D gene: TRBD2
clone size: .
V gene: TRBV14
CDR3 DNA: TGTGCCAGCAGCCAAGAGGGAACCGGGACTAGCGGGTTCACCGGGGAGCTGTTTTTT
CDR3 protein: CASSQEGTGTSGFTGELFF

J gene: TRBJ2-7
D gene: .
clone size: .
V gene: TRBV27
CDR3 DNA: TGTGCCAGCAGGCCACGGGGCTCCTACGAGCAGTACTTC
CDR3 protein: CASRPRGSYEQYF

J gene: TRBJ2-1
D gene: .
clone size: .
V gene: TRBV6-6
CDR3 DNA: TGTGCCAGCAGACTCGGGTGGAATGAGCAGTTCTTC
CDR3 protein: CASRLGWNEQFF

J gene: TRBJ2-1
D gene: TRBD2
clone size: .
V gene: TRBV5-1
CDR3 DNA: TGCGCCAGCAGCTTTACTAGCGGGAGGGCTGGAAATGAGCAGTTCTTC
CDR3 protein: CASSFTSGRAGNEQFF

J gene: TRBJ1-2
D gene: .
clone size: once
V gene: TRBV5-6
CDR3 DNA: TGTGCCAGCAGCTCCGGGACCGGGCCCCGGGGATACACCTTC
CDR3 protein: CASSSGTGPRGYTF

J gene: TRBJ2-3
D gene: TRBD2
clone size: .
V gene: TRBV9
CDR3 DNA: TGTGCCAGCAGCCCAGACCCCCGACAGACTAGCGTGATTGCCGGGGATACGCAGTATTTT
CDR3 protein: CASSPDPRQTSVIAGDTQYF

J gene: TRBJ2-7
D gene: .
clone size: .
V gene: TRBV19
CDR3 DNA: TGTGCCAGTAGTATAGGGTGGGGGGAATACTACGAGCAGTACTTC
CDR3 protein: CASSIGWGEYYEQYF

J gene: TRBJ2-7
D gene: .
clone size: .
V gene: TRBV27
CDR3 DNA: TGTGCCAGCAGTTTACGGGCTAGTCACTACGAGCAGTACTTC
CDR3 protein: CASSLRASHYEQYF

J gene: TRBJ1-1
D gene: .
clone size: .
V gene: TRBV6-1
CDR3 DNA: TGTGCCAGCAGTGATCCGGGCAGTTTGGTCACTGAAGCTTTCTTT
CDR3 protein: CASSDPGSLVTEAFF

J gene: TRBJ2-3
D gene: TRBD2
clone size: .
V gene: TRBV29-1
CDR3 DNA: TGCAGCGTGACTAGCGGCACAGATACGCAGTATTTT
CDR3 protein: CSVTSGTDTQYF

J gene: TRBJ2-1
D gene: TRBD2
clone size: .
V gene: TRBV29-1
CDR3 DNA: TGCAGCACCATAGCGGGAGGGCTCCATGAGCAGTTCTTC
CDR3 protein: CSTIAGGLHEQFF

J gene: TRBJ1-2
D gene: .
clone size: .
V gene: TRBV6-1
CDR3 DNA: TGTGCCAGCAGTGAAGGTCCATATGGCTACACCTTC
CDR3 protein: CASSEGPYGYTF

J gene: TRBJ2-1
D gene: TRBD2
clone size: .
V gene: TRBV2
CDR3 DNA: TGTGCCAGCAGTGAGGGACTAGCGGGAAATGAGCAGTTCTTC
CDR3 protein: CASSEGLAGNEQFF

J gene: TRBJ2-2
D gene: TRBD2
clone size: once
V gene: TRBV7-9
CDR3 DNA: TGTGCCAGCAGCTCTCCTACTAGCGGGAGTTCTATCGGGGAGCTGTTTTTT
CDR3 protein: CASSSPTSGSSIGELFF

J gene: TRBJ2-5
D gene: .
clone size: .
V gene: TRBV27
CDR3 DNA: TGTGCCAGCAGTTTATCCCCCGTACAGGGAGGCTTTGTAGCGGAGACCCAGTACTTC
CDR3 protein: CASSLSPVQGGFVAETQYF

J gene: TRBJ2-7
D gene: .
clone size: .
V gene: TRBV6-5
CDR3 DNA: TGTGCCAGCAGTCCCCGCGGTTACGAGCAGTACTTC
CDR3 protein: CASSPRGYEQYF

J gene: TRBJ2-2
D gene: TRBD2
clone size: once
V gene: TRBV9
CDR3 DNA: TGTGCCAGCAGCGTAGGGCTAGCGGGAGAGGGCGTCACCGGGGAGCTGTTTTTT
CDR3 protein: CASSVGLAGEGVTGELFF

J gene: TRBJ2-7
D gene: TRBD2
clone size: .
V gene: TRBV19
CDR3 DNA: TGTGCCAGTAGTATAACGACTAGCGGGAGGAACGAGCAGTACTTC
CDR3 protein: CASSITTSGRNEQYF

J gene: TRBJ1-5
D gene: .
clone size: few
V gene: TRBV6-6
CDR3 DNA: TGTGCCAGCAGTTACGTAAAAGACAATCAGCCCCAGCATTTT
CDR3 protein: CASSYVKDNQPQHF

J gene: TRBJ2-7
D gene: TRBD2
clone size: .
V gene: TRBV11-3
CDR3 DNA: TGTGCCAGCAGCTCGGGGGCGGGAGGGGACGAGCAGTACTTC
CDR3 protein: CASSSGAGGDEQYF

J gene: TRBJ2-2
D gene: .
clone size: .
V gene: TRBV5-6
CDR3 DNA: TGTGCCAGCAGTCCGGAGGGACGCACCACCGGGGAGCTGTTTTTT
CDR3 protein: CASSPEGRTTGELFF

J gene: TRBJ1-5
D gene: .
clone size: .
V gene: TRBV27
CDR3 DNA: TGTGCCAGCAGTTTCGACAGGTCTAGCAATCAGCCCCAGCATTTT
CDR3 protein: CASSFDRSSNQPQHF

J gene: TRBJ2-1
D gene: .
clone size: .
V gene: TRBV12-2
CDR3 DNA: TGTGCAAGTCACCCATCACCAGGGGGAGGCCAAGGGGAGTTCTTC
CDR3 protein: CASHPSPGGGQGEFF

J gene: TRBJ2-3
D gene: .
clone size: .
V gene: TRBV27
CDR3 DNA: TGTGCCAGCAGTCCCCATAACTCCACAGATACGCAGTATTTT
CDR3 protein: CASSPHNSTDTQYF

J gene: TRBJ1-1
D gene: .
clone size: .
V gene: TRBV29-1
CDR3 DNA: TGCAGCGTTGAAGGAGCAGGGTACACTGAAGCTTTCTTT
CDR3 protein: CSVEGAGYTEAFF

J gene: TRBJ2-7
D gene: .
clone size: .
V gene: TRBV28
CDR3 DNA: TGTGCCAGCAGCCTTTGGGCGGGTGTCGGACGGGAAGTCTACGAGCAGTACTTC
CDR3 protein: CASSLWAGVGREVYEQYF

J gene: TRBJ2-2
D gene: .
clone size: .
V gene: TRBV30
CDR3 DNA: TGTGCCTGGAGTCTGGGCACCGGGGAGCTGTTTTTT
CDR3 protein: CAWSLGTGELFF

J gene: TRBJ2-3
D gene: TRBD2
clone size: once
V gene: TRBV9
CDR3 DNA: TGTGCCAGCAGCGTAACTAGCGGGAGGGCAGCAGATACGCAGTATTTT
CDR3 protein: CASSVTSGRAADTQYF

J gene: TRBJ1-5
D gene: .
clone size: .
V gene: TRBV28
CDR3 DNA: TGTGCCAGCAGTGGGCTAGAGGGCAATCAGCCCCAGCATTTT
CDR3 protein: CASSGLEGNQPQHF

J gene: TRBJ2-7
D gene: .
clone size: .
V gene: TRBV28
CDR3 DNA: TGTGCCAGCAGTCAAAACTACGAGCAGTACTTC
CDR3 protein: CASSQNYEQYF

J gene: TRBJ2-1
D gene: .
clone size: .
V gene: TRBV27
CDR3 DNA: TGTGCCAGCAGCCGTCTGGGGACACTCGGCTCCTACAATGAGCAGTTCTTC
CDR3 protein: CASSRLGTLGSYNEQFF

J gene: TRBJ2-7
D gene: TRBD1
clone size: .
V gene: TRBV11-2
CDR3 DNA: TGTGCCAGCAGTGCGGAGGACTCAGGGGGCGCGCAGTACTTC
CDR3 protein: CASSAEDSGGAQYF

J gene: TRBJ1-5
D gene: .
clone size: .
V gene: TRBV7-8
CDR3 DNA: TGTGCCAGCAGCTTAGCTATGGGGTATAGCAATCAGCCCCAGCATTTT
CDR3 protein: CASSLAMGYSNQPQHF

J gene: TRBJ2-7
D gene: TRBD2
clone size: .
V gene: TRBV14
CDR3 DNA: TGTGCCAGCAGCCAAGAGTTGGGACTAGCAAACGAGCAGTACTTC
CDR3 protein: CASSQELGLANEQYF

J gene: TRBJ1-1
D gene: TRBD1
clone size: .
V gene: TRBV28
CDR3 DNA: TGTGCCAGCAGCTTACAGGGGCCCACTGAAGCTTTCTTT
CDR3 protein: CASSLQGPTEAFF

J gene: TRBJ2-7
D gene: .
clone size: .
V gene: TRBV11-1
CDR3 DNA: TGTGCCAGCAGCTTAGGGTTTGGGGAGCAGTACTTC
CDR3 protein: CASSLGFGEQYF

J gene: TRBJ1-2
D gene: TRBD1
clone size: .
V gene: TRBV5-1
CDR3 DNA: TGCGCCAGCAGCTTCTTCCCTGGACAGGGAGACTATGGCTACACCTTC
CDR3 protein: CASSFFPGQGDYGYTF

J gene: TRBJ2-2
D gene: .
clone size: .
V gene: TRBV28
CDR3 DNA: TGTGCCAGCAGTTTATCTCCAGGGTGGGCCGGGGAGCTGTTTTTT
CDR3 protein: CASSLSPGWAGELFF

J gene: TRBJ2-1
D gene: TRBD1
clone size: .
V gene: TRBV7-3
CDR3 DNA: TGTGCCAGCAGCCGAGGACAGGGGATTTATGAGCAGTTCTTC
CDR3 protein: CASSRGQGIYEQFF

J gene: TRBJ1-1
D gene: TRBD1
clone size: .
V gene: TRBV9
CDR3 DNA: TGTGCCAGCAGCGCAATCCACAGGGGACGGGATGAAGCTTTCTTT
CDR3 protein: CASSAIHRGRDEAFF

J gene: TRBJ2-2
D gene: TRBD1
clone size: .
V gene: TRBV7-9
CDR3 DNA: TGTGCCAGCAGCCAAGACAGGGGGAACACCGGGGAGCTGTTTTTT
CDR3 protein: CASSQDRGNTGELFF